This T cell receptor (beta chain) was captured in a study of neoadjuvant anti-PD-1 for oral cavity cancer. The trim removed 4 bases at V and 8 bases at J, leaving 7 bases unmatched. Per the germline V gene, CDR1 is SGHAT and CDR2 is FQNNGV. The CDR3 has 14 amino acids. These newly diagnosed stage II-IVA oral cavity squamous cell carcinoma patients had no prior systemic or radiation treatment. The table came from immunoSEQ multiplex PCR; TCRdb's copy has only in-frame clones and leaves some out. The sample lists 60,000 to 75,000 clones, about 83% seen once, with around 3.2% in the top ten. The sequence came from a person aged 40 to 85 with oral cavity squamous cell carcinoma. The chain uses TRBV11-2 and TRBJ1-4; 7 bases map to TRBD1. Material: PBMCs, obtained before nivolumab (anti-PD-1) treatment. The CDR3 region is CASSSQGPGEKLFF. The CDR3 DNA follows: TGTGCCAGCAGCTCACAGGGGCCGGGGGAAAAACTGTTTTTT.